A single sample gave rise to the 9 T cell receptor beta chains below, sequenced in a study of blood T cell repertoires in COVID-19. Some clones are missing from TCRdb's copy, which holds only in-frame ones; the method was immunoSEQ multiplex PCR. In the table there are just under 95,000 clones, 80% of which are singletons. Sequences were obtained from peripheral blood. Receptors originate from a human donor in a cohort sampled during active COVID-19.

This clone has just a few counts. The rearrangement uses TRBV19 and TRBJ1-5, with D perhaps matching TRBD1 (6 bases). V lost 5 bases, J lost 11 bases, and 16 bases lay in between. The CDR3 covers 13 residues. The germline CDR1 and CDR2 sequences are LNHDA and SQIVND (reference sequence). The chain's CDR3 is CASSATGALTQHF. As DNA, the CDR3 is TGTGCCAGTAGTGCGACAGGAGCTCTAACCCAGCATTTT.

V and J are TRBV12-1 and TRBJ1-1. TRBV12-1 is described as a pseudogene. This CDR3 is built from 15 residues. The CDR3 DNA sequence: TGTGCCAGCATCTTTAGGGAGCTCGGAGGGACTGAAGCTTTCTTT. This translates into CASIFRELGGTEAFF.

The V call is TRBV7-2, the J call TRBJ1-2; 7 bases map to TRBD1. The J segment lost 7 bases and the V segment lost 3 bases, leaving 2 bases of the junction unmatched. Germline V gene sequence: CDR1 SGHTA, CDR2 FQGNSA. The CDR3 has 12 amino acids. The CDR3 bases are TGTGCCAGCAGCTTGACAGGGACTGGCTACACCTTC. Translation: CASSLTGTGYTF.

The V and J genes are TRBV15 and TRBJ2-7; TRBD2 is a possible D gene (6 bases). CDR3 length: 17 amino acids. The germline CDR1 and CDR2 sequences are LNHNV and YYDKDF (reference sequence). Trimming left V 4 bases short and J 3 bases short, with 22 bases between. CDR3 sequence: CATSNVPVAVPNYEQYF. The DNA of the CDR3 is TGTGCCACCAGCAATGTCCCTGTAGCGGTCCCCAACTACGAGCAGTACTTC.

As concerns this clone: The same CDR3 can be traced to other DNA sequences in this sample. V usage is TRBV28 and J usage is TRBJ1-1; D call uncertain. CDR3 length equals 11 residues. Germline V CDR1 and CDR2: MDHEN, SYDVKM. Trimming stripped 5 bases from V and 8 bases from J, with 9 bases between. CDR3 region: CASSLYREAFF. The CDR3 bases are TGTGCCAGCAGTCTTTACAGAGAAGCTTTCTTT.

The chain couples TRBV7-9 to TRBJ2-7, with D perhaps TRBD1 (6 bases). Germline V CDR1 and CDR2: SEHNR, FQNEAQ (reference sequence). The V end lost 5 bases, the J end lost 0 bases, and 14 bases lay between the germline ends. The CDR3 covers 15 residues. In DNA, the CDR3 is TGTGCCAGCAGCGACTCAGGGGCAAGCTCCTACGAGCAGTACTTC. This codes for CASSDSGASSYEQYF. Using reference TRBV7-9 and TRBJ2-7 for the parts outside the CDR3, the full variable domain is DTGVSQNPRHKITKRGQNVTFRCDPISEHNRLYWYRQTLGQGPEFLTYFQNEAQLEKSRLLSDRFSAERPKGSFSTLEIQRTEQGDSAMYLCASSDSGASSYEQYFGPGTRLTVT.

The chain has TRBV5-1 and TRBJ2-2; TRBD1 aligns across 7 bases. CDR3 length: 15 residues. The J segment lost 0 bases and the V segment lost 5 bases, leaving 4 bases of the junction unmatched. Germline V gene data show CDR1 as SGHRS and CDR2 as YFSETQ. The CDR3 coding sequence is TGCGCCAGCAGGACGGGACAGTCGAACACCGGGGAGCTGTTTTTT. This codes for CASRTGQSNTGELFF.

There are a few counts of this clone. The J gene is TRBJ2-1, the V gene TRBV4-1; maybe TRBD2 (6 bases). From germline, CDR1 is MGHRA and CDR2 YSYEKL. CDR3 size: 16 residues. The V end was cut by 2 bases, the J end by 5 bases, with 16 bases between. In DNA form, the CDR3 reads TGCGCCAGCAGCCAAACCCCTGGGGGGAGCAACAATGAGCAGTTCTTC. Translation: CASSQTPGGSNNEQFF.

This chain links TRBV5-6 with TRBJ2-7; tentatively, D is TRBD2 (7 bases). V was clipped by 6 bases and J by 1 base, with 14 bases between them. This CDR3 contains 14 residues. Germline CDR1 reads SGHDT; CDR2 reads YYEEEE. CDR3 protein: CASTREGGSYEQYF. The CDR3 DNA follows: TGTGCCAGCACCAGGGAGGGGGGGTCCTACGAGCAGTACTTC.